The clone carrying this T cell receptor (beta chain) came up once. This entry comes from a study of blood T cell repertoires in COVID-19. The germline gives CDR1 MGHRA, CDR2 YSYEKL. Losses at the gene ends were 4 bases for V and 1 base for J; bases not matched to a gene: 11. The CDR3 loop spans 18 amino acids. Data came from immunoSEQ multiplex PCR; TCRdb stores just in-frame clones and leaves some out. The profile shows around 270,000 clones, around 88% of them singletons. The receptor's source is a man younger than 40 with active or convalescent COVID-19. V gene TRBV4-1 combines with J gene TRBJ2-7; TRBD2 matches 12 bases. The sequencing sample was made of peripheral blood. The CDR3 DNA sequence: TGCGCCAGCAGCCTTAGAATTCTAGCGGGGGGGCTATCCTACGAGCAGTACTTC. This gives the protein CASSLRILAGGLSYEQYF.